These T cell receptor beta chains were read from a single sample in a study of blood T cell dynamics during melanoma immunotherapy. Profiled with immunoSEQ multiplex PCR; TCRdb holds only in-frame clones, not every one. The sample lists roughly 12,000 clones; about 88% were seen once. The sequenced sample was blood, obtained from a patient treated with checkpoint blockade. The receptors were gathered from a human donor with melanoma. Each CDR3 is given with its conserved first and last residue. The D gene is left open where the match is weak. Only part of the rows carry a size: once, few, many, or a class if the clone is expanded.

TRBV5-6	TRBJ2-5	NA	NA	CASSLGIQETQYF	TGTGCCAGCAGCTTAGGGATACAAGAGACCCAGTACTTC
TRBV5-6	TRBJ1-2	NA	TRBD1	CASSLGGRVTGYTF	TGTGCCAGCAGCTTAGGGGGCAGGGTAACCGGCTACACCTTC
TRBV5-1	TRBJ1-2	NA	NA	CASSFSVQETYTF	TGCGCCAGCAGCTTTTCTGTACAGGAAACCTACACCTTC
TRBV6-1	TRBJ1-2	NA	NA	CASREGQGGGGYTF	TGTGCCAGCAGGGAGGGGCAGGGAGGCGGTGGCTACACCTTC
TRBV16	TRBJ1-2	NA	NA	CASSLTVSNYGYTF	TGTGCCAGCAGCCTGACAGTATCTAACTATGGCTACACCTTC
TRBV6-5	TRBJ1-2	once	NA	CASAEGGYGYTF	TGTGCCAGCGCGGAGGGGGGCTATGGCTACACCTTC
TRBV28	TRBJ2-2	NA	NA	CASSLHGTPPGELFF	TGTGCCAGCAGTTTGCACGGCACGCCGCCCGGGGAGCTGTTTTTT
TRBV7-2	TRBJ1-5	NA	NA	CASSPVGGETEPQHF	TGTGCCAGCAGCCCCGTGGGGGGGGAGACGGAGCCCCAGCATTTT
TRBV7-2	TRBJ2-3	NA	TRBD1	CASSLHNSLTGGGTDTQYF	TGTGCCAGCAGCTTACACAACTCTTTGACAGGGGGAGGTACAGATACGCAGTATTTT
TRBV6-1	TRBJ1-5	NA	NA	CASSEGTRLGNQPQHF	TGTGCCAGCAGTGAAGGGACCAGGCTCGGCAATCAGCCCCAGCATTTT
TRBV19	TRBJ1-4	NA	NA	CASRTRSSPSTNEKLFF	TGTGCCAGTAGAACCCGGAGCAGTCCATCAACTAATGAAAAACTGTTTTTT
TRBV11-3	TRBJ2-3	NA	NA	CASSLDGSTDTQYF	TGTGCCAGCAGCTTAGACGGTAGCACAGATACGCAGTATTTT
TRBV28	TRBJ1-4	NA	NA	CASSTRPTNEKLFF	TGTGCCAGCAGCACTAGACCAACTAATGAAAAACTGTTTTTT
TRBV5-1	TRBJ2-7	NA	TRBD1	CASSLAAGTGGSYEQYF	TGCGCCAGCAGCTTGGCCGCAGGGACAGGAGGGTCCTACGAGCAGTACTTC
TRBV30	TRBJ2-1	NA	NA	CAWSGPRTPYNEQFF	TGTGCCTGGAGTGGACCCCGGACTCCGTACAATGAGCAGTTCTTC
TRBV2	TRBJ1-6	NA	NA	CASSENWGGSSPLHF	TGTGCCAGCAGTGAAAATTGGGGTGGTAGCTCACCCCTCCACTTT
TRBV5-6	TRBJ1-1	NA	NA	CASSLTTGMNTEAFF	TGTGCCAGCAGCTTGACGACGGGCATGAACACTGAAGCTTTCTTT
TRBV7-2	TRBJ2-3	NA	TRBD2	CASSLEASGGASSDTQYF	TGTGCCAGCAGCTTAGAGGCTAGCGGGGGGGCTTCGTCAGATACGCAGTATTTT
TRBV7-9	TRBJ2-7	NA	NA	CASSYAPGRTSYEQYF	TGTGCCAGCAGCTACGCTCCGGGACGGACCTCCTACGAGCAGTACTTC
TRBV4-3	TRBJ1-2	few	TRBD1	CASSQELQGAFGYTF	TGCGCCAGCAGCCAAGAATTACAGGGGGCGTTTGGCTACACCTTC
TRBV12-2	TRBJ2-2	NA	NA	CASRLSGPRGTGELFF	TGTGCAAGTCGCTTGTCGGGCCCCAGGGGGACCGGGGAGCTGTTTTTT
TRBV21-1	TRBJ1-5	NA	NA	CASTYGNQPQHF	TGTGCCAGCACGTACGGGAATCAGCCCCAGCATTTT
TRBV7-3	TRBJ2-1	once	TRBD2	CASSGAGSSYNEQFF	TGTGCCAGCAGCGGAGCGGGGAGCTCCTACAATGAGCAGTTCTTC
TRBV4-3	TRBJ1-2	NA	TRBD1	CASSQEGTGNYGYTF	TGCGCCAGCAGCCAAGAAGGGACAGGGAACTATGGCTACACCTTC
TRBV14	TRBJ1-1	NA	NA	CASSRSLRNTEAFF	TGTGCCAGCAGCCGAAGTCTACGGAACACTGAAGCTTTCTTT
TRBV14	TRBJ1-2	NA	NA	CASSQDGPRYGYTF	TGTGCCAGCAGCCAAGATGGGCCGCGATATGGCTACACCTTC
TRBV11-1	TRBJ1-6	NA	NA	CASSHRPRSSYNSPLHF	TGTGCCAGCAGCCATCGACCCAGGAGCTCCTATAATTCACCCCTCCACTTT
TRBV19	TRBJ1-1	NA	NA	CASSTRQHMAEAFF	TGTGCCAGTAGTACCCGACAGCATATGGCTGAAGCTTTCTTT
TRBV7-3	TRBJ1-1	NA	TRBD1	CASSFTGTGDTEAFF	TGTGCCAGCAGCTTCACCGGGACAGGGGACACTGAAGCTTTCTTT
TRBV7-2	TRBJ2-2	NA	NA	CASSLGRGARTGELFF	TGTGCCAGCAGCTTAGGGAGGGGGGCGAGGACCGGGGAGCTGTTTTTT